The rows below give T cell receptor beta chains drawn from one sample of a study of identical twins. Using its own MiXCR run on the 5' RACE reads, TCRdb lists one record per CDR3 protein. This table holds under 250,000 distinct CDR3 sequences, around 8.1% found once. These data also formed part of another study, on yellow fever vaccine responses in identical twins.

The sample taken for sequencing was memory (CD45RO+) T cells sorted from blood. These receptors were collected from a woman under 30 in good health. Both conserved end residues are part of each CDR3. A D gene is named only where the DNA matches it firmly. Expanded clones get a size class; other rows say once, few or many, or leave the size out.

TRBV7-9,-,TRBD2,TRBJ2-7,CASSFGGLTYEQYF,TGTGCCAGCAGCTTCGGGGGGTTAACCTACGAGCAGTACTTC
TRBV29-1,-,TRBD2,TRBJ2-3,CSVEDPTSGSTDTQYF,TGCAGCGTTGAAGACCCGACTAGCGGGAGCACAGATACGCAGTATTTT
TRBV18,-,-,TRBJ2-3,CASSPASTDTQYF,TGTGCCAGCTCACCAGCAAGCACAGATACGCAGTATTTT
TRBV6-1,-,-,TRBJ2-5,CASSDEAGTQETQYF,TGTGCCAGCAGTGATGAGGCAGGGACCCAAGAGACCCAGTACTTC
TRBV20-1,many,-,TRBJ2-2,CSARDNTRDTGELFF,TGCAGTGCTAGAGATAATACCAGAGACACCGGGGAGCTGTTTTTT
TRBV20-1,many,TRBD1,TRBJ1-2,CSARVVDRGYGYTF,TGCAGTGCTAGAGTCGTGGACAGGGGTTATGGCTACACCTTC
TRBV20-1,-,-,TRBJ2-7,CSADRTGYEQYF,TGCAGTGCTGACCGGACGGGCTACGAGCAGTACTTC
TRBV6-1,-,-,TRBJ2-7,CASSPDSASGEQYF,TGTGCCAGCAGTCCGGACAGTGCCTCAGGCGAGCAGTACTTC
TRBV5-4,few,TRBD1,TRBJ2-1,CASSLAGQTEQFF,TGTGCCAGCAGCTTGGCGGGACAGACCGAGCAGTTCTTC
TRBV29-1,many,-,TRBJ1-2,CSVDQFNYGYTF,TGCAGCGTTGACCAGTTCAACTATGGCTACACCTTC
TRBV5-1,-,TRBD2,TRBJ2-2,CASRSGGDLTGELFF,TGCGCCAGCAGGAGCGGGGGAGACCTAACCGGGGAGCTGTTTTTT
TRBV20-1,many,TRBD2,TRBJ2-7,CSARGLAGDSYEQYF,TGCAGTGCCCGGGGACTAGCGGGGGACTCCTACGAGCAGTACTTC
TRBV28,few,TRBD2,TRBJ2-4,CASSLLGSSGEKNIQYF,TGTGCCAGCAGTTTACTTGGTTCTAGCGGGGAGAAAAACATTCAGTACTTC
TRBV12-3/TRBV12-4,-,TRBD2,TRBJ2-5,CASSPGTSGGNHQETQYF,TGTGCCAGCAGTCCAGGGACTAGCGGGGGGAATCACCAAGAGACCCAGTACTTC
TRBV28,many,-,TRBJ2-7,CASSEAPTYEQYF,TGTGCCAGCAGTGAGGCCCCCACCTACGAGCAGTACTTC
TRBV4-2,many,TRBD2,TRBJ2-2,CASSQVLLAGGRTNTGELFF,TGTGCCAGCAGCCAAGTGCTTCTAGCGGGGGGCAGAACTAACACCGGGGAGCTGTTTTTT
TRBV9,-,TRBD2,TRBJ2-7,CASSVVPGLAGGPPYEQYF,TGTGCCAGCAGCGTAGTCCCGGGACTAGCGGGAGGGCCCCCCTACGAGCAGTACTTC
TRBV6-6,few,-,TRBJ2-7,CASSKIAREQYF,TGTGCCAGCAGTAAGATCGCACGGGAGCAGTACTTC
TRBV7-2,-,TRBD2,TRBJ2-3,CASSRERGGLDTQYF,TGTGCCAGCAGCCGCGAGCGGGGGGGCCTTGATACGCAGTATTTT
TRBV29-1,many,TRBD1,TRBJ2-1,CSGTGTGVVNEQFF,TGCAGCGGGACCGGGACAGGGGTTGTCAATGAGCAGTTCTTC
TRBV3-1,few,TRBD2,TRBJ2-1,CASSQALAGGQGEQFF,TGTGCCAGCAGCCAGGCACTAGCGGGAGGGCAGGGTGAGCAGTTCTTC
TRBV12-3/TRBV12-4,few,TRBD2,TRBJ2-2,CASSFQRGSGELFF,TGTGCCAGCAGTTTTCAGCGGGGGTCGGGGGAGCTGTTTTTT
TRBV12-3/TRBV12-4,many,TRBD2,TRBJ2-5,CASSPPLAGRETQYF,TGTGCCAGCAGTCCCCCGCTAGCGGGAAGGGAGACCCAGTACTTC
TRBV11-2,-,TRBD1,TRBJ2-5,CASSSGQFKETQYF,TGTGCCAGCAGCTCGGGACAGTTCAAAGAGACCCAGTACTTC
TRBV6-1,-,-,TRBJ1-5,CASSDQYSNQPQHF,TGTGCCAGCAGTGACCAGTATAGCAATCAGCCCCAGCATTTT
TRBV5-1,few,-,TRBJ2-1,CASSLGTGTSYNEQFF,TGCGCCAGCAGCTTGGGTACCGGGACAAGCTACAATGAGCAGTTCTTC
TRBV5-6,many,TRBD2,TRBJ2-7,CASSELAGALYEQYF,TGTGCCAGCAGCGAGCTAGCGGGAGCCCTTTACGAGCAGTACTTC
TRBV28,-,-,TRBJ1-4,CASSKAGWREKLFF,TGTGCCAGCAGTAAGGCAGGGTGGCGGGAAAAACTGTTTTTT
TRBV28,-,TRBD1,TRBJ2-1,CASSLSGQGINEQFF,TGTGCCAGCAGTTTATCGGGACAGGGAATCAATGAGCAGTTCTTC
TRBV9,few,TRBD1,TRBJ2-5,CASSVGRTGVQETQYF,TGTGCCAGCAGCGTAGGTAGGACAGGGGTCCAAGAGACCCAGTACTTC
TRBV7-9,many,-,TRBJ2-5,CASSLVGTGETQYF,TGTGCCAGCAGCTTAGTGGGGACCGGAGAGACCCAGTACTTC
TRBV29-1,many,TRBD2,TRBJ2-7,CSVSTGGGYEQYF,TGCAGCGTTTCCACGGGAGGAGGGTACGAGCAGTACTTC
TRBV18,few,-,TRBJ2-5,CASSPNGGSQETQYF,TGTGCCAGCTCACCCAACGGGGGCTCTCAAGAGACCCAGTACTTC
TRBV7-9,-,TRBD2,TRBJ2-5,CASLPSGEETQYF,TGTGCCAGCTTGCCTAGCGGGGAAGAGACCCAGTACTTC
TRBV7-2,-,TRBD2,TRBJ2-3,CASSFEAGGLADTQYF,TGTGCCAGCAGCTTTGAGGCGGGAGGTTTAGCAGATACGCAGTATTTT
TRBV11-2,once,TRBD1,TRBJ2-2,CASLTTGPGELFF,TGTGCCAGCTTAACGACAGGGCCCGGGGAGCTGTTTTTT
TRBV7-3,many,TRBD2,TRBJ2-3,CASSSGLAGRADTQYF,TGTGCCAGCAGCTCAGGACTAGCGGGTAGGGCAGATACGCAGTATTTT
TRBV15,few,TRBD2,TRBJ2-7,CATSRTPTSGDEQYF,TGTGCCACCAGCAGGACCCCGACTAGCGGGGACGAGCAGTACTTC
TRBV7-3,-,-,TRBJ2-5,CASSQGVGLVETQYF,TGTGCCAGCAGCCAAGGGGTGGGGCTCGTCGAGACCCAGTACTTC
TRBV11-2,-,TRBD2,TRBJ2-1,CASSLYPSGGYSYNEQFF,TGTGCCAGCAGCTTATACCCGAGCGGGGGCTACTCCTACAATGAGCAGTTCTTC
TRBV12-3/TRBV12-4,many,TRBD1,TRBJ1-1,CASRRSTGGGEAFF,TGTGCCAGCAGGCGGAGTACAGGGGGCGGTGAAGCTTTCTTT
TRBV6-2/TRBV6-3,few,-,TRBJ2-4,CASSYSEQMAVSGIQYF,TGTGCCAGCAGTTACTCTGAACAGATGGCCGTCTCAGGCATTCAGTACTTC
TRBV12-3/TRBV12-4,many,-,TRBJ2-2,CASSPSAGELFF,TGTGCCAGCAGTCCAAGCGCCGGGGAGCTGTTTTTT
TRBV12-3/TRBV12-4,many,-,TRBJ2-7,CASSLLEEQYF,TGTGCCAGCAGTTTGCTGGAAGAGCAGTACTTC
TRBV7-6,many,TRBD1,TRBJ2-5,CASTGQPVMGETQYF,TGTGCCAGCACGGGACAGCCGGTGATGGGAGAGACCCAGTACTTC
TRBV23-1,-,-,TRBJ2-4,CASSQSTKAKNIQYF,TGCGCCAGCAGTCAATCGACGAAAGCCAAAAACATTCAGTACTTC
TRBV12-3/TRBV12-4,many,-,TRBJ2-1,CASTLTSYNEQFF,TGTGCCAGCACACTTACCTCCTACAATGAGCAGTTCTTC
TRBV24-1,few,-,TRBJ2-7,CATSQTNSYEQYF,TGTGCCACCAGTCAGACAAACTCCTACGAGCAGTACTTC
TRBV12-3/TRBV12-4,-,TRBD2,TRBJ2-4,CASLRREGGNIQYF,TGTGCCAGCCTCAGGCGGGAGGGCGGCAACATTCAGTACTTC
TRBV11-2,few,-,TRBJ2-1,CASSYTGREQFF,TGTGCCAGCAGCTACACAGGGCGTGAGCAGTTCTTC
TRBV7-6,many,-,TRBJ2-2,CASSGIFDGLTGELFF,TGTGCCAGCAGCGGAATTTTTGATGGCTTGACCGGGGAGCTGTTTTTT
TRBV5-8,-,-,TRBJ2-7,CASSHGTPSYEQYF,TGTGCCAGCAGCCACGGGACTCCTTCCTACGAGCAGTACTTC
TRBV11-2,many,-,TRBJ2-2,CASSLGGVFTSTGELFF,TGTGCCAGCAGCTTAGGGGGCGTTTTTACCAGCACCGGGGAGCTGTTTTTT
TRBV7-2,many,TRBD2,TRBJ2-7,CASSFEAGREQYF,TGTGCCAGCAGCTTTGAAGCGGGAAGGGAGCAGTACTTC
TRBV5-6,many,TRBD2,TRBJ2-3,CASSSLAGAGDTQYF,TGTGCCAGCAGCAGTCTAGCGGGAGCAGGGGATACGCAGTATTTT
TRBV27,few,TRBD1,TRBJ1-1,CASSLFPLAGGTGGLTEAFF,TGTGCCAGCAGTCTATTCCCACTCGCAGGGGGCACAGGGGGGCTGACTGAAGCTTTCTTT
TRBV7-2,-,-,TRBJ2-1,CASSSGTYEQFF,TGTGCCAGCAGCTCTGGGACTTATGAGCAGTTCTTC
TRBV29-1,-,TRBD1,TRBJ2-1,CSVASGDRARNGQFF,TGCAGCGTCGCCTCGGGGGACAGGGCTAGGAATGGGCAGTTCTTC
TRBV6-1,many,-,TRBJ2-6,CASSEGLTGANVLTF,TGTGCCAGCAGTGAAGGCCTAACCGGGGCCAACGTCCTGACTTTC